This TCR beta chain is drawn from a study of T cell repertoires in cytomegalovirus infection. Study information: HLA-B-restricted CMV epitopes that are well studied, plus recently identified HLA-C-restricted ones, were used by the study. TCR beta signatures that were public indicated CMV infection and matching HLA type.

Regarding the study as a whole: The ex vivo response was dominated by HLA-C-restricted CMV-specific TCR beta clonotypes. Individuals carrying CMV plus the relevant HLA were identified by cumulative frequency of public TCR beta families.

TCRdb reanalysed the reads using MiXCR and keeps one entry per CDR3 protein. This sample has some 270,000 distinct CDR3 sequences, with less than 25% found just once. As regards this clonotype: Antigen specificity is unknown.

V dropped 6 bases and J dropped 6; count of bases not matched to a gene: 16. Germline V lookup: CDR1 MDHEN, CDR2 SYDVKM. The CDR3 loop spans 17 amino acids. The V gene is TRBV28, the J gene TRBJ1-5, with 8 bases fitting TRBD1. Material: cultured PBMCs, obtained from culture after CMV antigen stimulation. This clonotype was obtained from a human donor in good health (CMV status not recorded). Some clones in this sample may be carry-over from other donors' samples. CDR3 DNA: TGTGCCAGCAGGGGTCGACCAGTACAGGGGGATCTTCAGCCCCAGCATTTT. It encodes CASRGRPVQGDLQPQHF. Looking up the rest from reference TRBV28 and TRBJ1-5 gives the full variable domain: DVKVTQSSRYLVKRTGEKVFLECVQDMDHENMFWYRQDPGLGLRLIYFSYDVKMKEKGDIPEGYSVSREKKERFSLILESASTNQTSMYLCASRGRPVQGDLQPQHFGDGTRLSIL.